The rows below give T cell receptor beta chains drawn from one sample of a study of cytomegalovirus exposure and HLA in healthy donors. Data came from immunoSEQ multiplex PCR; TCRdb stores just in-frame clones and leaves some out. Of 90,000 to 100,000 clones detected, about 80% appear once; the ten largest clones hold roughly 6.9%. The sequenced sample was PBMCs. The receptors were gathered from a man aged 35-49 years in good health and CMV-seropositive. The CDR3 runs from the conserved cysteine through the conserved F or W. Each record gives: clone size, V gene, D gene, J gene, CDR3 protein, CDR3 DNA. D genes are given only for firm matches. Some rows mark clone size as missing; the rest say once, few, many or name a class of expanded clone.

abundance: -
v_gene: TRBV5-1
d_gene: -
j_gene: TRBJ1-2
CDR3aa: CASSLLFDYGYTF
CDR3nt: TGCGCCAGCAGCTTGCTCTTTGACTATGGCTACACCTTC

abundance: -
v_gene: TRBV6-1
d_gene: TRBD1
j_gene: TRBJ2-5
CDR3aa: CASSVDRGRETQYF
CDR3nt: TGTGCCAGCAGTGTGGACAGGGGGCGGGAGACCCAGTACTTC

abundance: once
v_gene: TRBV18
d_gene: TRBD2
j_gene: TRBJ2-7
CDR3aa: CASSPPALAGSYEQYF
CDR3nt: TGTGCCAGCTCACCACCTGCACTAGCGGGGTCCTACGAGCAGTACTTC

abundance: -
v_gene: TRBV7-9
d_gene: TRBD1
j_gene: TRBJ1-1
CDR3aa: CASSDRGQGQNTEAFF
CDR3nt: TGTGCCAGCAGCGATAGAGGACAGGGGCAGAACACTGAAGCTTTCTTT

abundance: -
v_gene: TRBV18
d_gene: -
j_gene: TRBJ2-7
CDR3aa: CASSRASARTRPFPYEQYF
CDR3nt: TGTGCCAGCTCTCGAGCGTCGGCGCGTACCCGACCCTTTCCCTACGAGCAGTACTTC

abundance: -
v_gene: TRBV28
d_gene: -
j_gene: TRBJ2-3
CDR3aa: CASSWGRNTQYF
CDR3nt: TGTGCCAGCAGTTGGGGGCGGAATACGCAGTATTTT

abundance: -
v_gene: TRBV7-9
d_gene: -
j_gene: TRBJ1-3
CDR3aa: CASTSSQGYSGNTIYF
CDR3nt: TGTGCCAGCACCTCGTCCCAGGGATACTCTGGAAACACCATATATTTT

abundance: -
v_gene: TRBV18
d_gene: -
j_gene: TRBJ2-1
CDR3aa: CASSIGGLRSEQFF
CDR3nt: TGTGCCAGCTCAATAGGGGGATTAAGGAGTGAGCAGTTCTTC

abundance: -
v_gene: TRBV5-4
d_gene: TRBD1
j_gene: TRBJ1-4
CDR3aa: CASSPDRGNEKLFF
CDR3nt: TGTGCCAGCAGCCCCGACAGGGGAAATGAAAAACTGTTTTTT

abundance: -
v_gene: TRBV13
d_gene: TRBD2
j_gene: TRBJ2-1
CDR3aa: CASSFDPPGGGGADNEQFF
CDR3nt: TGTGCCAGCAGCTTCGACCCCCCGGGGGGCGGGGGGGCCGATAATGAGCAGTTCTTC

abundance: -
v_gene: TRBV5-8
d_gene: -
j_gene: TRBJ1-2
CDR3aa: CASSLPIRTGGYTF
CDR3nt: TGTGCCAGCAGCTTGCCAATAAGAACAGGGGGCTACACCTTC

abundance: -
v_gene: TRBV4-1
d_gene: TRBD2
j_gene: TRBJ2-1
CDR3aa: CASSQEGVRVGGNEQFF
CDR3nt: TGCGCCAGCAGCCAAGAGGGTGTCAGGGTGGGGGGGAATGAGCAGTTCTTC

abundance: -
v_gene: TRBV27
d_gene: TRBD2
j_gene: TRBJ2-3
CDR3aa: CASTPTHLLTSGGTDTQYF
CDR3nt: TGTGCCAGCACCCCAACCCACCTGCTGACTAGCGGGGGCACAGATACGCAGTATTTT

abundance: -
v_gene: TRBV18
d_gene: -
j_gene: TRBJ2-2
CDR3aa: CASSSQLNTGELFF
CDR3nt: TGTGCCAGCTCATCACAGCTGAACACCGGGGAGCTGTTTTTT

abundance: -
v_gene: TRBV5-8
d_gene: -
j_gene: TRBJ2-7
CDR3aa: CASSRVVSYEQYF
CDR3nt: TGTGCCAGCAGCCGCGTAGTGAGTTACGAGCAGTACTTC

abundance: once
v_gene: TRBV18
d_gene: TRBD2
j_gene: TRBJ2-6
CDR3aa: CASSQSGGLISGANVLTF
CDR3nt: TGTGCCAGCTCACAGTCGGGAGGGCTCATCTCTGGGGCCAACGTCCTGACTTTC

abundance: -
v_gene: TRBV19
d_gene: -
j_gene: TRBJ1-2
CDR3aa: CASSSISYGYTF
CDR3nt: TGTGCCAGTAGTAGTATCAGCTATGGCTACACCTTC

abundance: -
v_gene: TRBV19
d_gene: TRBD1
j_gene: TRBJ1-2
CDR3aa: CASSMDRGRRGGYTF
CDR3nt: TGTGCCAGTAGTATGGACAGGGGCCGCAGGGGAGGCTACACCTTC

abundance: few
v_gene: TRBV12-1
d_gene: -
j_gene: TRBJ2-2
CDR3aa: CASRGRTSGAEQRNTGELFF
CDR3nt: TGTGCCAGCCGTGGGAGGACTAGCGGGGCCGAACAACGGAACACCGGGGAGCTGTTTTTT

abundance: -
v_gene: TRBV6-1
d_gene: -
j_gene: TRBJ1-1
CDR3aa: CASSHNRVEAFF
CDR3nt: TGTGCCAGCAGTCACAACAGAGTTGAAGCTTTCTTT

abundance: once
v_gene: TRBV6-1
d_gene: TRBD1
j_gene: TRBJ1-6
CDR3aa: CASSDGAGGANSPLHF
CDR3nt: TGTGCCAGCAGTGACGGCGCAGGGGGCGCGAATTCACCCCTCCACTTT

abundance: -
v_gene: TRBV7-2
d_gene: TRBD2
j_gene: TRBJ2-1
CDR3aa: CASTRTSGAGEQFF
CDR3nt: TGTGCCAGCACCCGGACTAGCGGGGCTGGTGAGCAGTTCTTC

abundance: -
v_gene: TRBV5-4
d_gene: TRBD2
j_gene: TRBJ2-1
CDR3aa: CASSSGLAGGAYNEQFF
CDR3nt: TGTGCCAGCAGCTCGGGACTAGCTGGGGGGGCGTACAATGAGCAGTTCTTC

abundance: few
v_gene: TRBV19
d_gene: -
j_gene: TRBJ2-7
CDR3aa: CASSMGQASYEQYF
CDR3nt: TGTGCCAGTAGTATGGGTCAGGCTTCCTACGAGCAGTACTTC

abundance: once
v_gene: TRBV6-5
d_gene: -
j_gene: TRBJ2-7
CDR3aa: CASSPQAAHYEQYF
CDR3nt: TGTGCCAGCAGCCCACAGGCAGCTCACTACGAGCAGTACTTC

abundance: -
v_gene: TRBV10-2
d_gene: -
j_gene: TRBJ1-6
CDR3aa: CASRGQPINSPLHF
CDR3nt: TGCGCCAGCAGGGGGCAGCCAATTAATTCACCCCTCCACTTT

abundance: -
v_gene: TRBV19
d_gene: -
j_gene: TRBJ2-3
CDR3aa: CASTSGEGTDTQYF
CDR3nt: TGTGCCAGTACCTCGGGGGAGGGCACAGATACGCAGTATTTT

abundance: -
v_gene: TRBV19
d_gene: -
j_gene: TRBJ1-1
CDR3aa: CASSIGINTEAFF
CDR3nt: TGTGCCAGTAGTATTGGCATAAACACTGAAGCTTTCTTT

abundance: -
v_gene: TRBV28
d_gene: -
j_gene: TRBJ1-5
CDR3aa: CASSTNTEPQHF
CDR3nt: TGTGCCAGCAGCACCAATACGGAGCCCCAGCATTTT

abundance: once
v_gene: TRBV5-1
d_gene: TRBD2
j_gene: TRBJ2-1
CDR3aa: CASSLDTSGGYNEQFF
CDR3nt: TGCGCCAGCAGCTTGGATACTAGCGGGGGCTACAATGAGCAGTTCTTC

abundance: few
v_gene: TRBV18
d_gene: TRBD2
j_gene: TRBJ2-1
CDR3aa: CASSPGPPVLAVVKSSYNEQFF
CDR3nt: TGTGCCAGCTCACCAGGACCGCCGGTACTAGCGGTGGTAAAGAGCTCCTACAATGAGCAGTTCTTC

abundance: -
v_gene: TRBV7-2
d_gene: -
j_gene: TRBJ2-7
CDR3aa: CASSPRAGHEQYF
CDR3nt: TGTGCCAGCAGCCCGAGGGCGGGGCACGAGCAGTACTTC

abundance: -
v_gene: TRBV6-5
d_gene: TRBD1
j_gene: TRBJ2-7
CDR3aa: CASSYSKDRGNEQYF
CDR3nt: TGTGCCAGCAGTTACTCGAAGGACAGGGGGAACGAGCAGTACTTC

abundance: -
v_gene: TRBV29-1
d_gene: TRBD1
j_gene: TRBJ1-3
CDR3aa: CSVVQGADTIYF
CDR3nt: TGCAGCGTTGTACAGGGGGCAGACACCATATATTTT

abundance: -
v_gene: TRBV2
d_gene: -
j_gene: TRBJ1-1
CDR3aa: CASLRETNTEAFF
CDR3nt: TGTGCCAGCCTGAGGGAAACGAACACTGAAGCTTTCTTT

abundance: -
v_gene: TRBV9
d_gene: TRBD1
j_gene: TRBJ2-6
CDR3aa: CASRPGTAGANVLTF
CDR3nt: TGTGCCAGCAGGCCAGGGACAGCTGGGGCCAACGTCCTGACTTTC

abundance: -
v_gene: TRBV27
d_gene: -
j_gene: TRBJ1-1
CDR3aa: CASSLTENTEAFF
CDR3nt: TGTGCCAGCAGTTTAACTGAGAACACTGAAGCTTTCTTT

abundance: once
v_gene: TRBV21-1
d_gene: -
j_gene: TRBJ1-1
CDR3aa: CASSKVGGGGHGDTEAFF
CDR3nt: TGTGCCAGCAGCAAAGTGGGGGGCGGGGGCCACGGGGACACTGAAGCTTTCTTT

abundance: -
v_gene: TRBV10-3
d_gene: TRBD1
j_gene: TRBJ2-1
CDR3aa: CAISPNRGSYNEQFF
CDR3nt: TGTGCCATCAGCCCCAACAGGGGGTCCTACAATGAGCAGTTCTTC

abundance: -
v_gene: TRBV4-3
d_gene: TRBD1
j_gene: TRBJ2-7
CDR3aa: CASSRWQGAYEQYF
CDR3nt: TGCGCCAGCAGCCGATGGCAGGGGGCTTACGAGCAGTACTTC

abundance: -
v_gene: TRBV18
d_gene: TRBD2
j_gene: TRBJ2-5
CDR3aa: CASSSDRGEQYF
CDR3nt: TGTGCCAGCTCATCTGACCGGGGGGAGCAGTACTTC